Presented here are 18 T cell receptor beta chains from one specimen sequenced in a study of T cell clonotyping in hematopoietic cell transplantation. The repertoire was sequenced with immunoSEQ multiplex PCR; TCRdb's copy has only in-frame clones and lacks some. Counted here are 26,000 or so clones, approximately 82% occurring once; the ten biggest clones make up roughly 1.9%. Regarding time point: recipient sample about 28 days before transplant, after cytoreduction. Material: peripheral blood mononuclear cells, obtained before stem cell transplant. Receptors were obtained from a man aged 35-49 years with acute myeloid leukemia. Some clones in this sample may be carry-over from other donors' samples.

The V call is TRBV2, the J call TRBJ1-2; D is undetermined. This CDR3 has 11 amino acids. Germline values: CDR1 SNHLY, CDR2 FYNNEI. Deletions cut 7 bases from V and 1 base from J, with 4 bases between. This CDR3 is CASTVNYGYTF. The CDR3 DNA sequence: TGTGCCAGCACGGTTAACTATGGCTACACCTTC.

The table lists this clone with a count of one. The chain uses TRBV9 and TRBJ2-7; D is uncertain. The V end lost 3 bases, the J end lost 7 bases, and 17 bases lay between the germline ends. The CDR3 is 14 residues long. In germline, CDR1 is SGDLS, CDR2 YYNGEE. CDR3 loop: CASSGPVLGQEQYF. The CDR3 DNA reads TGTGCCAGCAGCGGCCCGGTACTCGGGCAGGAGCAGTACTTC.

A single count supports this clone. Mismatch with germline at one junction end may stem from a read error. CDR3 in DNA: TGTGCTAGCAGCTTAGAGGGGACAGGGGCTGGCTACACCTTC. It yields the protein CASSLEGTGAGYTF. V gene TRBV7-7 combines with J gene TRBJ1-2; 10 positions agree with TRBD1. The germline V gene has CDR1 SSHAT and CDR2 FNYEAQ (reference sequence). This CDR3 has 14 residues.

The chain couples TRBV19 to TRBJ2-1, with TRBD2 matching over 11 bases. CDR3 size: 15 residues. Germline trimming cut 6 bases from V and 10 bases from J; bases unmatched to any gene: 11. In germline, CDR1 is LNHDA, CDR2 SQIVND (reference sequence). DNA of the CDR3: TGTGCCAGTAGGGAACTAGCGGGAGTATCAGGAGAGCAGTTCTTC. This codes for CASRELAGVSGEQFF.

The chain employs TRBV9 and TRBJ2-7; 10 bases line up with TRBD2. Trimming cost V 4 bases and J 2 bases; bases outside gene matches: 3. CDR3 length equals 14 residues. Per the germline V gene, CDR1 is SGDLS and CDR2 is YYNGEE. CDR3 sequence: CASSKGLAAYEQYF. CDR3 DNA sequence: TGTGCCAGCAGCAAAGGACTAGCGGCCTACGAGCAGTACTTC.

The chain joins TRBV7-8 to TRBJ2-7; D unresolved. Germline CDR1 SGHVS, CDR2 FQNEAQ. With 1 base removed from V and 2 bases from J, the gap between germline ends came to 9 bases. This CDR3 has 14 amino acids. The CDR3 reads CASSLDGGTYEQYF. In nucleotides, the CDR3 is TGTGCCAGCAGCTTAGACGGCGGAACCTACGAGCAGTACTTC. Variable domain in full (rest from reference TRBV7-8 and TRBJ2-7): GAGVSQSPRYKVAKRGQDVALRCDPISGHVSLFWYQQALGQGPEFLTYFQNEAQLDKSGLPSDRFFAERPEGSVSTLKIQRTQQEDSAVYLCASSLDGGTYEQYFGPGTRLTVT.

V usage is TRBV7-9 and J usage is TRBJ1-2, with a weak D call TRBD1 (6 bases). Germline V gene data show CDR1 as SEHNR and CDR2 as FQNEAQ (reference sequence). CDR3 length: 13 amino acids. The ends were cut back, 5 bases at V and 8 bases at J, with 15 bases in the middle. CDR3 in amino acids: CASSPQGQTGYTF. The CDR3, as DNA: TGTGCCAGCAGCCCCCAAGGACAGACGGGCTACACCTTC.

The rearrangement joins TRBV18 to TRBJ1-1, with 7 bases fitting TRBD1. CDR3 length equals 12 residues. V trimming: 4 bases; J trimming: 7 bases; junction bases outside the gene matches: 3. Germline CDR1 is KGHSH and CDR2 is LQKENI. This CDR3 reads CASSLYRGEAFF. CDR3 bases: TGTGCCAGCTCACTATACAGGGGTGAAGCTTTCTTT. Together with reference TRBV18 and TRBJ1-1, the CDR3 gives the full variable domain: NAGVMQNPRHLVRRRGQEARLRCSPMKGHSHVYWYRQLPEEGLKFMVYLQKENIIDESGMPKERFSAEFPKEGPSILRIQQVVRGDSAAYFCASSLYRGEAFFGQGTRLTVV.

The rearrangement joins TRBV5-6 to TRBJ2-1; D possibly matches TRBD1 or TRBD2 (5 bases each). The CDR3 is made up of 18 amino acids. Germline lookup yields CDR1 SGHDT and CDR2 YYEEEE. Between the trimmed V and J ends, which lost 0 bases and 0 bases, there was a span of 16 bases. The CDR3, as DNA: TGTGCCAGCAGCTTGGCCTCCGGGACCTCGAGCTCCTACAATGAGCAGTTCTTC. This gives the protein CASSLASGTSSSYNEQFF.

The chain couples TRBV29-1 to TRBJ2-6, with D hard to call. Germline CDR1 and CDR2: SQVTM and ANQGSEA. This CDR3 contains 13 residues. V was shortened by 4 bases and J by 1 base, with 5 bases between the two germline ends. The DNA for the CDR3 is TGCAGCGTTGGGACGTCTGGGGCCAACGTCCTGACTTTC. Amino acid sequence: CSVGTSGANVLTF. The complete variable domain, with remaining parts taken from reference TRBV29-1 and TRBJ2-6, reads SAVISQKPSRDICQRGTSLTIQCQVDSQVTMMFWYRQQPGQSLTLIATANQGSEATYESGFVIDKFPISRPNLTFSTLTVSNMSPEDSSIYLCSVGTSGANVLTFGAGSRLTVL.

This clone was seen a single time. This chain joins TRBV6-5 and TRBJ1-1; no firm D call. This CDR3 has 15 amino acids. Deletions cut 2 bases from V and 1 base from J, with 11 bases between. The V gene's germline CDR1 is MNHEY and CDR2 SVGAGI. The CDR3 reads CASSYDYSTNTEAFF. CDR3 coding DNA: TGTGCCAGCAGTTACGACTACAGCACGAACACTGAAGCTTTCTTT.

The chain couples TRBV25-1 to TRBJ1-2; D not resolved. The V end was cut by 5 bases, the J end by 4 bases, with 11 bases between. There are 13 residues in the CDR3. Per germline, CDR1 MGHDK and CDR2 SYGVNS. CDR3 sequence (DNA): TGTGCCAGCAGTTCCCTCCCGCGCTATGGCTACACCTTC. Translation: CASSSLPRYGYTF.

This chain uses TRBV11-3 with TRBJ2-1, with 15 bases fitting TRBD2. Germline-derived CDR1 and CDR2 are SGHNT and YENEEA. This CDR3 is built from 17 residues. V dropped 4 bases and J dropped 9; count of bases not matched to a gene: 10. The CDR3 sequence: CASSSSGLAGGIGEQFF. The CDR3 bases are TGTGCCAGCAGCTCTTCGGGACTAGCGGGAGGTATAGGTGAGCAGTTCTTC.

The table lists this clone with a few counts. V gene TRBV29-1 combines with J gene TRBJ2-3; either TRBD1 or TRBD2 may supply D (5 bases each). CDR3 length equals 16 residues. Germline V gene sequence: CDR1 SQVTM, CDR2 ANQGSEA. V was shortened by 7 bases and J by 0 bases, with 20 bases between the two germline ends. The CDR3 DNA reads TGCAGCGCCGAAGGGGAAAACGGGGTTAGCACAGATACGCAGTATTTT. Translating it yields CSAEGENGVSTDTQYF.

The J gene is TRBJ1-5, the V gene TRBV28; a possible D gene is TRBD1 (6 bases). Per the germline V gene, CDR1 is MDHEN and CDR2 is SYDVKM. Trimming removed 3 bases from V and 3 bases from J, with 18 bases in between. CDR3 size: 17 residues. CDR3 sequence: CASSFRGLGTLNQPQHF. The CDR3 DNA is TGTGCCAGCAGTTTCAGGGGCCTCGGGACCCTCAATCAGCCCCAGCATTTT.

The chain links TRBV7-6 to TRBJ2-2, with 10 bases fitting TRBD2. The CDR3 length is 15 residues. After removal of 1 base from V and 5 bases from J, the junction contained 1 base not matched to a gene. CDR1 is SGHVS, CDR2 FNYEAQ, per germline. The CDR3 DNA reads TGTGCCAGCAGCTTAGGGACTAGCGGAACCGGGGAGCTGTTTTTT. Its protein is CASSLGTSGTGELFF.

The chain employs TRBV11-2 and TRBJ1-2; tentatively, D is TRBD1 (5 bases). Deletions cut 5 bases from V and 2 bases from J, with 15 bases between. This CDR3 region has 15 residues. The germline gives CDR1 SGHAT, CDR2 FQNNGV. CDR3 residues: CASSQNRRGNYGYTF. The CDR3 DNA follows: TGTGCCAGCAGCCAAAACCGGCGGGGCAACTATGGCTACACCTTC.

The rearrangement joins TRBV6-6 to TRBJ2-7; perhaps TRBD1 as D (6 bases). Germline loops: CDR1 MNHNY, CDR2 SVGAGI (reference sequence). This CDR3 spans 13 amino acids. V lost 8 bases and J lost 3, with 14 bases in between. For the CDR3, the DNA is TGTGCCAGCGTACGCGGCAGGGGCTACGAGCAGTACTTC. The encoded protein is CASVRGRGYEQYF.